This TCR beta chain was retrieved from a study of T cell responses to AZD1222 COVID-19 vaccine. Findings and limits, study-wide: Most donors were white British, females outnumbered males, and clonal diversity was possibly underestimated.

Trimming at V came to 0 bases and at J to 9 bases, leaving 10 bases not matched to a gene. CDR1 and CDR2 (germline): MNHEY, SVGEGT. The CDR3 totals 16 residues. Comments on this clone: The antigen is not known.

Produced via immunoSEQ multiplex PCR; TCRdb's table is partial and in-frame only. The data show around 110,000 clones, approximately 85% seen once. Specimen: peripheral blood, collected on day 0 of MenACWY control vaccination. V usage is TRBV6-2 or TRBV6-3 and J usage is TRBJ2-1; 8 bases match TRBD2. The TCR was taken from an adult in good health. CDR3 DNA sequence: TGTGCCAGCAGTTACTCCCATGCGGGGGGCCGCAGTGAGCAGTTCTTC. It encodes CASSYSHAGGRSEQFF.